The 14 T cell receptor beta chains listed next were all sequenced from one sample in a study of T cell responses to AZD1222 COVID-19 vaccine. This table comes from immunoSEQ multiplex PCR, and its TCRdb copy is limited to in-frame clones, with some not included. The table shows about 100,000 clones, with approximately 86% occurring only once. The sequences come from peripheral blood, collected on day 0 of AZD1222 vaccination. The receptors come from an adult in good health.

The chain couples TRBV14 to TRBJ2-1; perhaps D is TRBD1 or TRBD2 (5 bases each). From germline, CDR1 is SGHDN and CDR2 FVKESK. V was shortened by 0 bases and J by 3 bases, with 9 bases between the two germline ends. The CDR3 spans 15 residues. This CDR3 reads CASSQDPGGYNEQFF. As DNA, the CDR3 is TGTGCCAGCAGCCAAGATCCTGGGGGCTACAATGAGCAGTTCTTC.

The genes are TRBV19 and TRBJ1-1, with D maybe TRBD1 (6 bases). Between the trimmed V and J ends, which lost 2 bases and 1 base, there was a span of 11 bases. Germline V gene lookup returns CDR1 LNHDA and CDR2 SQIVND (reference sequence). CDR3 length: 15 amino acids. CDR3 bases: TGTGCCAGTAGTATATCTCGAGGGGGGAACACTGAAGCTTTCTTT. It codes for CASSISRGGNTEAFF.

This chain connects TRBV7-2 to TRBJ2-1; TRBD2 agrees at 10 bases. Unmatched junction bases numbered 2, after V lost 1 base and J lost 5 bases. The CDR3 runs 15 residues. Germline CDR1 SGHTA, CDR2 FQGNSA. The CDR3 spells CASSLELAGHNEQFF. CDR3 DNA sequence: TGTGCCAGCAGCTTAGAACTAGCGGGGCACAATGAGCAGTTCTTC.

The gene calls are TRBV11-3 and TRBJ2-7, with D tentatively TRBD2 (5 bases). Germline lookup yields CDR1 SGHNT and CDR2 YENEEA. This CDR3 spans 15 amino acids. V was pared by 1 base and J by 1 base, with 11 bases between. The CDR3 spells CASSLVSGLSYEQYF. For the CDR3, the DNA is TGTGCCAGCAGCTTAGTAAGCGGACTGTCCTACGAGCAGTACTTC. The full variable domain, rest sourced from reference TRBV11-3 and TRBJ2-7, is EAGVVQSPRYKIIEKKQPVAFWCNPISGHNTLYWYLQNLGQGPELLIRYENEEAVDDSQLPKDRFSAERLKGVDSTLKIQPAELGDSAVYLCASSLVSGLSYEQYFGPGTRLTVT.

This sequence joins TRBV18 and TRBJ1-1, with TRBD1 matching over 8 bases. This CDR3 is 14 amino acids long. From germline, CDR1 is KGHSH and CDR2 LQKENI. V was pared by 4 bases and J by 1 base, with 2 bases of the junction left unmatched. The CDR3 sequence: CASSLDRGNTEAFF. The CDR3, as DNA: TGTGCCAGCTCACTTGACAGGGGGAACACTGAAGCTTTCTTT.

The CDR3 bases are TGTGCCAGCAGCTCCGGGACAGGGGGCTTTCTGGTCGAGCAGTACTTC. Translation gives CASSSGTGGFLVEQYF. This rearrangement joins TRBV5-4 to TRBJ2-7, with 12 nucleotides matching TRBD1. CDR1 SGHNT and CDR2 YYREEE come from the germline V gene (reference sequence). This CDR3 is 16 amino acids long. V was clipped by 3 bases and J by 6 bases; unmatched bases: 10. Full variable domain (rest looked up from reference TRBV5-4 and TRBJ2-7): ETGVTQSPTHLIKTRGQQVTLRCSSQSGHNTVSWYQQALGQGPQFIFQYYREEENGRGNFPPRFSGLQFPNYSSELNVNALELDDSALYLCASSSGTGGFLVEQYFGPGTRLTVT.

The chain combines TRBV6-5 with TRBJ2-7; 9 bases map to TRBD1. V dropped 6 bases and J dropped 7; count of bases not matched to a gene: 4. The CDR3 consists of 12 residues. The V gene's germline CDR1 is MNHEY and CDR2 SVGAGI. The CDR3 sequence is CASSRTGEEQYF. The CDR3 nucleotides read TGTGCCAGCAGCAGGACAGGGGAAGAGCAGTACTTC.

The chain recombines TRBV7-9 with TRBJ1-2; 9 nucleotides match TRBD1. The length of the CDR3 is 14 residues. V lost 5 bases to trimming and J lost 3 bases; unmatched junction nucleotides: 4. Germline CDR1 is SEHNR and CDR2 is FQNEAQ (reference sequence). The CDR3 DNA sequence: TGTGCCAGCAGCCAGACAGGGGGTCACTATGGCTACACCTTC. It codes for CASSQTGGHYGYTF.

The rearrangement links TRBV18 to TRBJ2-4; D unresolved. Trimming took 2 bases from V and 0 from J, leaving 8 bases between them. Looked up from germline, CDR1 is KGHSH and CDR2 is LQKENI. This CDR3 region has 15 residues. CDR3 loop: CASSPSALAKNIQYF. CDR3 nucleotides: TGTGCCAGCTCACCATCGGCGTTAGCCAAAAACATTCAGTACTTC.

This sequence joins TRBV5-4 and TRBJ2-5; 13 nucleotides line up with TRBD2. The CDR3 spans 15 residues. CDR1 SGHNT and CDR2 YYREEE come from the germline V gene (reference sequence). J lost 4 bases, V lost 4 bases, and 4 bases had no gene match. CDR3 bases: TGTGCCAGCAGCGTGACTAGCGGGAGGAGAGAGACCCAGTACTTC. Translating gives CASSVTSGRRETQYF.

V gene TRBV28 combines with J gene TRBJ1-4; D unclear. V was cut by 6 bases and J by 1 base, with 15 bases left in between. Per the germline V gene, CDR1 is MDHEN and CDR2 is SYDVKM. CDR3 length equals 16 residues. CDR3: CASSQLVGRTNEKLFF. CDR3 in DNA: TGTGCCAGCAGCCAACTTGTCGGGAGAACTAATGAAAAACTGTTTTTT. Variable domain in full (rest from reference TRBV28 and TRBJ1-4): DVKVTQSSRYLVKRTGEKVFLECVQDMDHENMFWYRQDPGLGLRLIYFSYDVKMKEKGDIPEGYSVSREKKERFSLILESASTNQTSMYLCASSQLVGRTNEKLFFGSGTQLSVL.

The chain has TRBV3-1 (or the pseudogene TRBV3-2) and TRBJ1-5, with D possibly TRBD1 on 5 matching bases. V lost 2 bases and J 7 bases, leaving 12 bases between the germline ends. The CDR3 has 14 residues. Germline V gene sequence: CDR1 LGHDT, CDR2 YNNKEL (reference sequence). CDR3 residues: CASSQQGGRQPQHF. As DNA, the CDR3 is TGTGCCAGCAGCCAACAGGGTGGGAGGCAGCCCCAGCATTTT.

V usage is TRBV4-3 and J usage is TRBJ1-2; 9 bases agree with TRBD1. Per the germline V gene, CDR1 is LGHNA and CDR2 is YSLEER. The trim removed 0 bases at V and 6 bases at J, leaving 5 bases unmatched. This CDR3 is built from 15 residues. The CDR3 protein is CASSQEGTGLNGYTF. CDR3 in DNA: TGCGCCAGCAGCCAAGAGGGGACAGGGTTGAATGGCTACACCTTC.

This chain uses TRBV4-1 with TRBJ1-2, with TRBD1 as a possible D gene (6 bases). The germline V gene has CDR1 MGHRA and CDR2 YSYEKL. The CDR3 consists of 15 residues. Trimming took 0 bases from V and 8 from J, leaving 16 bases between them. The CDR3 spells CASSQDLEGTGGYTF. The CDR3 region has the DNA TGCGCCAGCAGCCAAGATTTGGAGGGAACAGGGGGCTACACCTTC.